This T cell receptor beta chain was recovered during a study of OX40 agonist ivuxolimab in advanced cancers. This table comes from immunoSEQ multiplex PCR, and its TCRdb copy is limited to in-frame clones, with some not included. The table shows about 60,000 clones, with approximately 86% occurring only once. In germline, CDR1 is MNHNS, CDR2 SASEGT. There are 15 residues in the CDR3. The V end lost 4 bases, the J end lost 10 bases, and 22 bases lay between the germline ends. The TCR originated in an adult with an advanced solid tumor such as melanoma, head and neck, liver or kidney cancer. The gene calls are TRBV6-1 and TRBJ1-2; tentatively, D is TRBD1 (6 bases). The sequences come from CD4+ or CD8+ T cells sorted from blood, collected in a trial of the OX40 agonist ivuxolimab. Here the CDR3 DNA reads TGTGCCAGCAGTGCCCCGGACAGTAGATATTCGGTCTACACCTTC. This encodes CASSAPDSRYSVYTF.